Detailed here is one T cell receptor beta chain. The data were obtained in a study of blood T cell repertoires in COVID-19. Authors' data handling: Researchers report that nucleated cell counts were estimated from reference gene primer amplification. Sequencing used immunoSEQ multiplex PCR; TCRdb keeps in-frame clones, though not all of them. That table supplies the V and J calls and clone size; D and trimming were determined from the DNA. The sample holds approximately 220,000 clones, 65% to 85% seen once. Input material: PBMCs or T cells enriched from blood (not recorded which). The sequence was obtained from a woman in her 40s with acute COVID-19.

Here the CDR3 reads CASSLGGLRWNQPQHF. The CDR3 DNA is TGTGCCAGCAGCTTAGGAGGTCTAAGGTGGAATCAGCCCCAGCATTTT. This chain uses TRBV7-8 with TRBJ1-5; D uncertain. Germline CDR1 and CDR2: SGHVS and FQNEAQ. V was cut by 1 base and J by 4 bases, with 14 bases left in between. The CDR3 length is 16 residues.